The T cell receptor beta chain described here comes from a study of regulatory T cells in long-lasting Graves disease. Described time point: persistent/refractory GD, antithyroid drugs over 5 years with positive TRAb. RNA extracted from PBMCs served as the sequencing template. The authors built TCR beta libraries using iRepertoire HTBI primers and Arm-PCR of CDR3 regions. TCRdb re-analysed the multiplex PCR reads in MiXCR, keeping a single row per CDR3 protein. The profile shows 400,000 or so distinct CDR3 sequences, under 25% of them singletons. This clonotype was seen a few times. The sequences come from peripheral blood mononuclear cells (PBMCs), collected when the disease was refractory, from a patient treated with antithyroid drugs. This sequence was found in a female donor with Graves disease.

CDR3 nucleotide sequence: TGTGCCAGCAGCTTAGCGGGGACAGGGGCTCGGGAGACCCAGTACTTC. The encoded protein is CASSLAGTGARETQYF. This chain links TRBV7-9 with TRBJ2-5; 10 bases map to TRBD1. CDR1 and CDR2 from the germline V gene are SEHNR and FQNEAQ (reference sequence). The V segment lost 0 bases and the J segment 5 bases; nucleotides outside the gene matches: 6. The CDR3 runs to 16 residues.